The clone carrying this T cell receptor (beta chain) has more than one count but fewer than ten. These data belong to a study of response to subunit inactivated influenza vaccine. Germline lookup yields CDR1 DFQATT and CDR2 SNEGSKA (reference sequence). The CDR3 contains 11 residues. V lost 6 bases and J 6 bases, leaving 9 bases between the germline ends. TCRdb recomputed calls from the RT-PCR reads with MiXCR, one row per CDR3 protein. Of some 800,000 distinct CDR3 sequences listed, around 20% are singletons. This clonotype was obtained from a man over 45 who received an inactivated influenza vaccine. The chain has TRBV20-1 and TRBJ2-1, with D unclear. The sample was PBMCs from blood, taken 5 to 6 days after vaccination. CDR3 protein: CSAPVLNEQFF. The DNA for the CDR3 is TGCAGTGCCCCTGTCCTCAATGAGCAGTTCTTC.